One sample yielded the 23 T cell receptor beta chains listed below, sequenced in a study of spatial heterogeneity in lung cancer. Their target antigens are unknown. Study-wide results and limits: Tracking of tumor mutation counts was seen in expanded intratumoral alpha and beta TCR counts.

TCRdb processed the 5' RACE reads anew with MiXCR; each CDR3 protein has one entry. This sample has approximately 25,000 distinct CDR3 sequences; 8.8% occur once, and the top ten carry 7.5% to 9%. Time point reported: sample taken at primary tumor resection. Sequenced material: lung tumor tissue, taken at surgery. The receptors originated from a male donor with early-stage non-small cell lung cancer.

This clonotype was seen repeatedly, ten times or more. The CDR3: CASRTGAAETQYF. In DNA form, the CDR3 reads TGTGCCAGCCGGACGGGGGCCGCAGAGACCCAGTACTTC. The chain carries TRBV28 and TRBJ2-5; D assignment may be TRBD1 or TRBD2 (6 bases each). Germline V CDR1 and CDR2: MDHEN, SYDVKM. The V end lost 8 bases, the J end lost 4 bases, and 14 bases lay between the germline ends. This CDR3 region has 13 residues.

This clonotype was picked up a small number of times. The gene calls are TRBV18 and TRBJ2-1; the match to TRBD2 covers 8 bases. Germline CDR1 reads KGHSH; CDR2 reads LQKENI. V lost 3 bases, J lost 9 bases, and 7 bases stayed unmatched. The CDR3 has 14 amino acids. CDR3 protein: CASSPGTRGVEQFF. CDR3 DNA: TGTGCCAGCTCACCCGGGACTAGGGGCGTTGAGCAGTTCTTC.

This clonotype occurred a few times. J is TRBJ1-5 and V is TRBV19, with a tentative D call TRBD1 (6 bases). The V end lost 3 bases, the J end lost 2 bases, and 17 bases lay between the germline ends. The length of the CDR3 is 17 residues. Germline CDR1 reads LNHDA; CDR2 reads SQIVND (reference sequence). This CDR3 is CASSMGQGIGGNQPQHF. CDR3 bases: TGTGCCAGTAGTATGGGGCAGGGGATCGGAGGCAATCAGCCCCAGCATTTT.

This clonotype occurred many times. The CDR3 DNA is TGTGCCAGCAGTTTATCCCCTGCGAAGCTCGGGAGAGGGGGTGAGCAGTTCTTC. Encoded protein: CASSLSPAKLGRGGEQFF. This chain connects TRBV27 to TRBJ2-1; D is tentatively TRBD1 or TRBD2 (6 bases each). V was pared by 0 bases and J by 9 bases, with 24 bases between. Germline V lookup: CDR1 MNHEY, CDR2 SMNVEV (reference sequence). The length of the CDR3 is 18 residues.

This clonotype was counted at least ten times. The rearrangement uses TRBV5-6 and TRBJ2-4; no definite D call. CDR3 length: 15 residues. Trimming shortened V by 4 bases and J by 3 bases, and 14 bases separated the two germline ends. In germline, CDR1 is SGHDT, CDR2 YYEEEE. CDR3 region: CASSPDPLGKNIQYF. The CDR3 DNA reads TGTGCCAGCAGCCCCGATCCCCTAGGCAAAAACATTCAGTACTTC.

As for this clonotype: One end of the junction is discordant with germline, which a read error may explain. J is TRBJ1-2 and V is TRBV7-9, with TRBD1 as a possible D gene (5 bases). CDR1 and CDR2 from the germline V gene are SEHNR and FQNEAQ (reference sequence). The CDR3 spans 14 residues. CDR3 nucleotide sequence: TGTGCCAGCAGTTTAGAAGGGGAGAGGGGAGGCTACACCTTC. The encoded protein is CASSLEGERGGYTF.

V usage is TRBV28 and J usage is TRBJ1-2, with D perhaps TRBD1 (6 bases). This CDR3 has 13 residues. V was cut by 5 bases and J by 4 bases, with 11 bases left in between. Germline V gene sequence: CDR1 MDHEN, CDR2 SYDVKM. In DNA, the CDR3 is TGTGCCAGCAGTCGATTACAGGGCTATGGCTACACCTTC. Amino acid sequence: CASSRLQGYGYTF.

The chain carries TRBV12-3 or TRBV12-4 and TRBJ1-1; 7 nucleotides match TRBD1. The CDR3 covers 14 residues. Losses at the gene ends were 5 bases for V and 11 bases for J; bases not matched to a gene: 14. CDR3 DNA: TGTGCCAGCAGTCCCGGACGGGACAGATTGGATGCTTTCTTT. As protein: CASSPGRDRLDAFF.

The chain couples TRBV20-1 to TRBJ2-2; tentative D call: TRBD1 (6 bases). The CDR3 loop spans 14 amino acids. Trimming removed 0 bases from V and 6 bases from J, with 11 bases in between. Germline CDR1 is DFQATT and CDR2 is SNEGSKA (reference sequence). CDR3 nucleotide sequence: TGCAGTGCTAGAGATCTGACAGGTCCCGGGGAGCTGTTTTTT. Translating gives CSARDLTGPGELFF.

The chain combines TRBV20-1 with TRBJ2-4; D gene unclear. Looked up from germline, CDR1 is DFQATT and CDR2 is SNEGSKA (reference sequence). Trimming stripped 3 bases from V and 5 bases from J, with 20 bases between. The CDR3 runs 16 residues. CDR3 sequence: CSASLVRLGNQNIQYF. CDR3 sequence (DNA): TGCAGTGCTAGCCTAGTAAGGTTGGGGAACCAAAACATTCAGTACTTC.

In its sample, this clonotype was seen many times. The V and J genes are TRBV7-9 and TRBJ1-6, with no clear D. This CDR3 comprises 12 residues. Germline values: CDR1 SEHNR, CDR2 FQNEAQ (reference sequence). V was shortened by 2 bases and J by 6 bases, with 2 bases between the two germline ends. The CDR3 DNA follows: TGTGCCAGCAGCTTATCTAATTCACCCCTCCACTTT. Translation gives CASSLSNSPLHF.

This clonotype was counted at least ten times. The V call is TRBV7-9, the J call TRBJ1-1, with 7 bases lining up with TRBD1. The V and J ends lost 1 base and 5 bases, in that order; junction bases with no gene match: 4. The CDR3 loop spans 14 amino acids. Germline-derived CDR1 and CDR2 are SEHNR and FQNEAQ (reference sequence). CDR3 residues: CASSLDLQGTEAFF. The CDR3 DNA reads as TGTGCCAGCAGCTTAGATCTACAGGGGACTGAAGCTTTCTTT.

This clonotype counts as large. The rearrangement joins TRBV7-2 to TRBJ2-3; no definite D call. The V and J ends lost 2 bases and 5 bases respectively, with 2 bases between them. CDR3 length: 11 residues. Germline V lookup: CDR1 SGHTA, CDR2 FQGNSA. Written as DNA, the CDR3 is TGTGCCAGCAGCTTACGAGATACGCAGTATTTT. This gives the protein CASSLRDTQYF.

This chain uses TRBV6-6 with TRBJ1-5; D possibly corresponds to TRBD1 (6 bases). V was pared by 7 bases and J by 7 bases, with 14 bases between. CDR3 size: 13 residues. Germline CDR1 reads MNHNY; CDR2 reads SVGAGI (reference sequence). The CDR3 DNA reads as TGTGCCAGCATTGGGGGGGCTGGCCAGCCCCAGCATTTT. Encoded protein: CASIGGAGQPQHF.

This clonotype was seen ten or more times. The V call is TRBV7-2, the J call TRBJ2-7; possible D gene TRBD2, 5 bases. V was shortened by 5 bases and J by 7 bases, with 21 bases between the two germline ends. This CDR3 spans 15 amino acids. Germline CDR1 reads SGHTA; CDR2 reads FQGNSA. In DNA, the CDR3 is TGTGCCAGCAGCCTGCAGAATGTGCCTAGCCAGGAGCAGTACTTC. Its translation is CASSLQNVPSQEQYF.

This clonotype was seen more than once but under ten times. The V call is TRBV11-2, the J call TRBJ2-5; 7 nucleotides align to TRBD1. This CDR3 contains 17 residues. The germline gives CDR1 SGHAT, CDR2 FQNNGV. Germline trimming cut 1 base from V and 0 bases from J; bases unmatched to any gene: 8. Here the CDR3 DNA reads TGTGCCAGCAGCTTAGGGAAAGGACAGGTGTACCAAGAGACCCAGTACTTC. It yields the protein CASSLGKGQVYQETQYF.

This clonotype is judged medium-sized. The rearrangement joins TRBV14 to TRBJ1-2, with D unclear. V lost 1 base to trimming and J lost 4 bases, with 10 bases between them. This CDR3 has 14 residues. From germline, CDR1 is SGHDN and CDR2 FVKESK. As DNA, the CDR3 is TGTGCCAGCAGCCAAGGGTACGGCCCCTATGGCTACACCTTC. Translating it yields CASSQGYGPYGYTF.

The rearrangement links TRBV5-4 to TRBJ2-7; 9 bases agree with TRBD1. Trimming took 3 bases from V and 0 from J; bases not matched to a gene: 4. This CDR3 is built from 15 residues. Germline-derived CDR1 and CDR2 are SGHNT and YYREEE (reference sequence). The CDR3 region has the DNA TGTGCCAGCAGCTGGGACAGGGCGAGCTCCTACGAGCAGTACTTC. This encodes CASSWDRASSYEQYF.

In its sample, this clonotype was seen a few times. This chain joins TRBV9 and TRBJ2-2; 11 bases are a match to TRBD1. The CDR3 sequence is 16 residues long. V shed 0 bases and J 5 bases; nucleotides not matched to a gene: 3. Germline V gene data show CDR1 as SGDLS and CDR2 as YYNGEE. Written as DNA, the CDR3 is TGTGCCAGCAGCGTAGCCGGGACAGGGGGGACCGGGGAGCTGTTTTTT. It codes for CASSVAGTGGTGELFF.

The sample holds many counts of this clonotype. The CDR3 DNA reads as TGTGCCAGCAGGAGCTCTGGAAACACCATATATTTT. Residues: CASRSSGNTIYF. The rearrangement links TRBV6-5 to TRBJ1-3; D is uncertain. This CDR3 has 12 amino acids. The germline gives CDR1 MNHEY, CDR2 SVGAGI. Trimming stripped 6 bases from V and 0 bases from J, with 3 bases between.

In its sample, this clonotype was seen a few times. J is TRBJ2-5 and V is TRBV5-1; 9 bases are shared with TRBD2. Trimming cost V 0 bases and J 1 base; bases outside gene matches: 1. The CDR3 is 15 residues long. Germline lookup yields CDR1 SGHRS and CDR2 YFSETQ. The chain's CDR3 is CASSLGTSAQETQYF. CDR3 nucleotide sequence: TGCGCCAGCAGCTTGGGGACTAGCGCCCAAGAGACCCAGTACTTC.

This clonotype was picked up a small number of times. The rearrangement links TRBV6-5 to TRBJ2-2, with 9 bases lining up with TRBD1. Per germline, CDR1 MNHEY and CDR2 SVGAGI. V lost 4 bases, J lost 8 bases, and 14 bases stayed unmatched. The CDR3 length is 17 residues. The CDR3 sequence: CASSSRTGQGLGGELFF. CDR3 coding DNA: TGTGCCAGCAGTTCCCGAACGGGACAGGGCTTGGGGGGGGAGCTGTTTTTT.

The chain couples TRBV20-1 to TRBJ2-1; TRBD2 aligns across 12 bases. Germline V CDR1 and CDR2: DFQATT, SNEGSKA (reference sequence). V lost 6 bases and J lost 8; bases outside the gene matches: 8. CDR3 size: 14 residues. CDR3 bases: TGCAGTGCCAACCGGCTAGCGGGAGGGTATGAGCAGTTCTTC. It translates to CSANRLAGGYEQFF.